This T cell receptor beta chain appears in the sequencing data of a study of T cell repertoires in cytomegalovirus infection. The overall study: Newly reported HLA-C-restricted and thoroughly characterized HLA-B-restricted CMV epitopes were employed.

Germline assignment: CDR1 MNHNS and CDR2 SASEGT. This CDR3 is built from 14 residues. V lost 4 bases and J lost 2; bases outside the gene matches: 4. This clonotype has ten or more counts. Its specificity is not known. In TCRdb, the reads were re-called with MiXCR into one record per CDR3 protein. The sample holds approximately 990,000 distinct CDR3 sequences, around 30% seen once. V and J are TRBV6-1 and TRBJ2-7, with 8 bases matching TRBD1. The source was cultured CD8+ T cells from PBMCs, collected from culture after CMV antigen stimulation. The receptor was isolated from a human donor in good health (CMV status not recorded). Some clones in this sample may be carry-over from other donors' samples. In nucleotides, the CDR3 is TGTGCCAGCAGTGCCCGGGACAGGACCTACGAGCAGTACTTC. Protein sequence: CASSARDRTYEQYF.